The 31 T cell receptor beta chains in this list originate from one sample, sequenced in a study of cytomegalovirus exposure and HLA in healthy donors. PCR was performed using 60 Vbeta and 13 Jbeta primers. TCRdb's table, derived via immunoSEQ multiplex PCR, lists solely in-frame clones and lacks some. This sample has some 110,000 clones, with about four fifths found just once. The source material was PBMCs. The receptors here all came from a woman aged 25-40 years in good health and CMV-seronegative.

This chain links TRBV7-9 with TRBJ1-2; TRBD1 is a possible D gene (5 bases). Trimming stripped 10 bases from V and 0 bases from J, with 15 bases between. Germline CDR1 reads SEHNR; CDR2 reads FQNEAQ (reference sequence). This CDR3 spans 14 amino acids. This CDR3 reads CATKKGASNYGYTF. Here the CDR3 DNA reads TGTGCCACCAAGAAAGGGGCATCTAACTATGGCTACACCTTC.

The table lists this clone with a few counts. This chain uses TRBV6-5 with TRBJ2-7; 10 nucleotides agree with TRBD2. V shed 4 bases and J 1 base; nucleotides not matched to a gene: 4. Germline CDR1 reads MNHEY; CDR2 reads SVGAGI. The CDR3 consists of 15 residues. The CDR3 reads CASSSPGLASYEQYF. The DNA of the CDR3 is TGTGCCAGCAGTTCGCCGGGACTAGCGTCCTACGAGCAGTACTTC.

The V gene is TRBV28, the J gene TRBJ1-1, with D unclear. CDR3 size: 11 residues. V was clipped by 2 bases and J by 6 bases, with 4 bases between them. Germline V gene lookup returns CDR1 MDHEN and CDR2 SYDVKM. In nucleotides, the CDR3 is TGTGCCAGCAGTTTAGGCCCTGAAGCTTTCTTT. It codes for CASSLGPEAFF.

About this clone: At one end, the junction sequence differs from germline, possibly due to a read error. The chain uses TRBV27 and TRBJ1-2, with a tentative D call TRBD1 (5 bases). Germline V CDR1 and CDR2: MNHEY, SMNVEV (reference sequence). CDR3 length equals 15 residues. The CDR3 here is CASGMGGSANCGYTF. For the CDR3, the DNA is TGTGCCAGCGGGATGGGGGGGAGTGCTAACTGTGGCTACACCTTC.

The CDR3 reads CASSERAEAGGSYEQYF. CDR3 sequence (DNA): TGCGCCAGCAGTGAGAGAGCGGAAGCGGGGGGGTCCTACGAGCAGTACTTC. The chain joins TRBV10-1 to TRBJ2-7, with TRBD2 identical over 10 bases. Looked up from germline, CDR1 is WNHNN and CDR2 is SYGVQD (reference sequence). This CDR3 contains 17 residues. After removal of 2 bases from V and 1 base from J, the junction contained 8 bases not matched to a gene.

In its sample, this clone was seen a few times. The chain combines TRBV11-2 with TRBJ2-1; no definite D call. The CDR3 is 15 residues long. Germline V lookup: CDR1 SGHAT, CDR2 FQNNGV. The V gene lost 5 bases and the J gene lost 0 bases, with 11 bases spanning the gap. CDR3 residues: CASSPRDRSYNEQFF. In DNA form, the CDR3 reads TGTGCCAGCAGCCCTAGAGATCGCTCCTACAATGAGCAGTTCTTC.

This clone was seen once. The chain joins TRBV5-1 to TRBJ2-2, with 7 bases aligning to TRBD1. The CDR3 spans 15 residues. The germline gives CDR1 SGHRS, CDR2 YFSETQ. After removal of 3 bases from V and 5 bases from J, the junction contained 7 bases not matched to a gene. Here the CDR3 DNA reads TGCGCCAGCAGCTCCAGACAGGGAAGAACCGGGGAGCTGTTTTTT. Translated: CASSSRQGRTGELFF.

This chain joins TRBV5-1 and TRBJ2-7; tentatively, D is TRBD2 (6 bases). The CDR3 runs to 14 residues. Per the germline V gene, CDR1 is SGHRS and CDR2 is YFSETQ. Trimming took 1 base from V and 3 from J, leaving 11 bases between them. CDR3: CASSLTSTGYEQYF. The CDR3 coding sequence is TGCGCCAGCAGCTTGACTAGCACTGGCTACGAGCAGTACTTC. Full variable domain (missing parts from reference TRBV5-1 and TRBJ2-7): KAGVTQTPRYLIKTRGQQVTLSCSPISGHRSVSWYQQTPGQGLQFLFEYFSETQRNKGNFPGRFSGRQFSNSRSEMNVSTLELGDSALYLCASSLTSTGYEQYFGPGTRLTVT.

This chain joins TRBV7-2 and TRBJ2-7, with a weak D call TRBD2 (5 bases). Deletions cut 5 bases from V and 2 bases from J, with 13 bases between. Germline CDR1 SGHTA, CDR2 FQGNSA. The CDR3 is 14 residues long. Here the CDR3 reads CASSPAAVTYEQYF. CDR3 nucleotides: TGTGCCAGCAGCCCAGCGGCTGTAACCTACGAGCAGTACTTC.

The chain combines TRBV28 with TRBJ2-7; 7 nucleotides match TRBD2. J was trimmed by 3 bases and V by 6 bases; bases with no gene match: 14. Germline CDR1 is MDHEN and CDR2 is SYDVKM. The CDR3 covers 16 residues. CDR3 DNA sequence: TGTGCCAGCAGCCGCGACGCGGGACTAAAGGACTACGAGCAGTACTTC. Translated: CASSRDAGLKDYEQYF.

The CDR3 is CASSIQDRVYEQYF. CDR3 nucleotides: TGTGCCAGTAGTATTCAGGACAGGGTATACGAGCAGTACTTC. The chain joins TRBV19 to TRBJ2-7, with TRBD1 identical over 8 bases. Germline trimming cut 3 bases from V and 4 bases from J; bases unmatched to any gene: 5. Germline-derived CDR1 and CDR2 are LNHDA and SQIVND (reference sequence). This CDR3 region has 14 residues.

The CDR3 region has the DNA TGTGCCAGTAGAAGACGACAGGAAACTTCTGGGGGCTACACCTTC. Protein sequence: CASRRRQETSGGYTF. This rearrangement joins TRBV19 to TRBJ1-2; tentative D call: TRBD1 (6 bases). V was trimmed by 6 bases and J by 8 bases, leaving 22 bases between them. From germline, CDR1 is LNHDA and CDR2 SQIVND (reference sequence). The CDR3 loop spans 15 amino acids.

The chain couples TRBV6-6 to TRBJ1-1; 7 positions agree with TRBD1. The CDR3 sequence is 14 residues long. V lost 5 bases, J lost 0 bases, and 3 bases stayed unmatched. CDR1 is MNHNY and CDR2 is SVGAGI in the germline V gene (reference sequence). The CDR3 DNA is TGTGCCAGCAGTGTACAGGGGATGAACACTGAAGCTTTCTTT. Amino acid sequence: CASSVQGMNTEAFF.

The chain carries TRBV7-2 and TRBJ2-5, with TRBD1 as a possible D gene (5 bases). Trimming took off 0 bases at V and 3 bases at J, with 8 bases between the two ends. Germline CDR1 SGHTA, CDR2 FQGNSA. CDR3 length equals 14 residues. DNA for the CDR3: TGTGCCAGCAGCTTAGCGCTACAGGAAGAGACCCAGTACTTC. It encodes CASSLALQEETQYF.

The chain employs TRBV25-1 and TRBJ2-1, with a tentative D call TRBD2 (5 bases). Germline V gene lookup returns CDR1 MGHDK and CDR2 SYGVNS. Deletions cut 7 bases from V and 2 bases from J, with 6 bases between. The CDR3 extends over 12 amino acids. CDR3 sequence (DNA): TGTGCCAGCACGAGGGCCTACAATGAGCAGTTCTTC. Its translation: CASTRAYNEQFF.

The rearrangement links TRBV11-2 to TRBJ2-1; a weak D match, TRBD1 (5 bases). Germline V CDR1 and CDR2: SGHAT, FQNNGV. This CDR3 has 16 residues. V was shortened by 2 bases and J by 3 bases, with 14 bases between the two germline ends. The CDR3 DNA is TGTGCCAGCAGCTTAAACAGGCTCGCTCACTACAATGAGCAGTTCTTC. Its protein is CASSLNRLAHYNEQFF. The complete variable domain, with remaining parts taken from reference TRBV11-2 and TRBJ2-1, reads EAGVAQSPRYKIIEKRQSVAFWCNPISGHATLYWYQQILGQGPKLLIQFQNNGVVDDSQLPKDRFSAERLKGVDSTLKIQPAKLEDSAVYLCASSLNRLAHYNEQFFGPGTRLTVL.

J is TRBJ1-3 and V is TRBV7-9; a weak D match, TRBD1 (6 bases). The CDR3 runs to 13 residues. Germline CDR1 is SEHNR and CDR2 is FQNEAQ (reference sequence). V shed 5 bases and J shed 4 bases, with 9 bases lying between them. CDR3 in DNA: TGTGCCAGCAGCCTAGGACAGGGAAACACCATATATTTT. Its protein is CASSLGQGNTIYF.

This clone was counted between two and nine times. The V gene is TRBV19, the J gene TRBJ1-4; D not resolved. Per the germline V gene, CDR1 is LNHDA and CDR2 is SQIVND (reference sequence). Trimming pared 1 base from V and 7 bases from J, leaving 13 bases between. This CDR3 is 15 amino acids long. The CDR3 reads CASSIVGTAVEKLFF. CDR3 nucleotide sequence: TGTGCCAGTAGTATAGTTGGCACAGCTGTTGAAAAACTGTTTTTT.

The V gene is TRBV27, the J gene TRBJ1-2; D possibly corresponds to TRBD1 (5 bases). The CDR3 loop spans 14 amino acids. Germline CDR1 reads MNHEY; CDR2 reads SMNVEV (reference sequence). V was clipped by 5 bases and J by 4 bases, with 14 bases between them. The CDR3 protein is CASSDQGGPYGYTF. The CDR3 DNA reads as TGTGCCAGCAGTGATCAGGGTGGCCCCTATGGCTACACCTTC.

The chain carries TRBV7-9 and TRBJ2-5; 7 bases map to TRBD1. The CDR3 totals 13 residues. Germline V gene data show CDR1 as SEHNR and CDR2 as FQNEAQ (reference sequence). V was clipped by 5 bases and J by 4 bases; unmatched bases: 4. CDR3 nucleotides: TGTGCCAGCAGCCACAGGGGATCAGAGACCCAGTACTTC. Translated: CASSHRGSETQYF.

This clone has just a few counts. V and J are TRBV6-5 and TRBJ1-4, with D maybe TRBD1 (5 bases). Germline CDR1 MNHEY, CDR2 SVGAGI. The CDR3 is 15 amino acids. V dropped 2 bases and J dropped 7 bases, with 14 bases sitting between them. The CDR3 coding sequence is TGTGCCAGCAGTTACGGGGGGAATGGACGTGAAAAACTGTTTTTT. Encoded protein: CASSYGGNGREKLFF.

The chain employs TRBV28 and TRBJ2-1; a weak D match, TRBD2 (6 bases). From germline, CDR1 is MDHEN and CDR2 SYDVKM. Trimming pared 4 bases from V and 7 bases from J, leaving 14 bases between. The CDR3 contains 14 residues. The CDR3 DNA reads TGTGCCAGCAGTTCCGCGACTAGTATTAATGAGCAGTTCTTC. Protein: CASSSATSINEQFF.

This clone was observed a handful of times. The rearrangement joins TRBV10-2 to TRBJ2-5; possible D gene TRBD2, 5 bases. The CDR3 loop spans 14 amino acids. The germline V gene encodes CDR1 WSHSY and CDR2 SAAADI. Trimming left V 7 bases short and J 0 bases short, with 12 bases between. The CDR3 protein is CASIDGLYQETQYF. In DNA, the CDR3 is TGCGCCAGCATAGACGGACTGTACCAAGAGACCCAGTACTTC.

This chain connects TRBV19 to TRBJ1-1, with TRBD1 identical over 10 bases. The CDR3 length is 18 residues. Trimming cost V 0 bases and J 3 bases; bases outside gene matches: 10. The germline V gene encodes CDR1 LNHDA and CDR2 SQIVND (reference sequence). The CDR3 here is CASSIDGDRGRADTEAFF. As DNA, the CDR3 is TGTGCCAGTAGTATAGATGGAGACAGGGGGCGTGCGGACACTGAAGCTTTCTTT.

The V call is TRBV6-6, the J call TRBJ1-1; D is uncertain. The germline V and J ends were trimmed by 0 bases and 3 bases, with 8 bases remaining between them. This CDR3 is 14 amino acids long. The germline V gene encodes CDR1 MNHNY and CDR2 SVGAGI (reference sequence). The CDR3 sequence is CASSYSAGDTEAFF. Written as DNA, the CDR3 is TGTGCCAGCAGTTACTCGGCCGGGGACACTGAAGCTTTCTTT.

The chain is built from TRBV7-2 and TRBJ2-5; possibly TRBD1 for D (5 bases). Germline assignment: CDR1 SGHTA and CDR2 FQGNSA. With 0 bases removed from V and 6 bases from J, the gap between germline ends came to 11 bases. The CDR3 has 14 residues. Here the CDR3 DNA reads TGTGCCAGCAGCTTAGCGGTAGGGGCGAAGACCCAGTACTTC. It codes for CASSLAVGAKTQYF. The entire variable domain, with the rest obtained from reference TRBV7-2 and TRBJ2-5, is as follows: GAGVSQSPSNKVTEKGKDVELRCDPISGHTALYWYRQSLGQGLEFLIYFQGNSAPDKSGLPSDRFSAERTGGSVSTLTIQRTQQEDSAVYLCASSLAVGAKTQYFGPGTRLLVL.

This clone was observed a handful of times. The chain carries TRBV19 and TRBJ2-5; 7 positions agree with TRBD2. The germline V gene encodes CDR1 LNHDA and CDR2 SQIVND (reference sequence). The CDR3 has 14 amino acids. V dropped 3 bases and J dropped 5; count of bases not matched to a gene: 6. CDR3 amino acids: CASSISGGRETQYF. DNA for the CDR3: TGTGCCAGTAGTATTTCGGGAGGCAGGGAGACCCAGTACTTC.

Here the CDR3 reads CASSITGALNTEAFF. Written as DNA, the CDR3 is TGTGCCAGTAGTATCACAGGGGCTTTGAACACTGAAGCTTTCTTT. The chain recombines TRBV19 with TRBJ1-1; 7 nucleotides agree with TRBD1. The J segment lost 0 bases and the V segment lost 3 bases, leaving 4 bases of the junction unmatched. The germline gives CDR1 LNHDA, CDR2 SQIVND (reference sequence). This CDR3 is 15 amino acids long.

This clone was recorded a few times. This chain joins TRBV5-6 and TRBJ2-1; a possible D gene is TRBD2 (5 bases). The germline V gene has CDR1 SGHDT and CDR2 YYEEEE. The CDR3 is 12 amino acids. The V end was cut by 4 bases, the J end by 6 bases, with 8 bases between. CDR3 sequence reads: CASSRTSNEQFF. The DNA of the CDR3 is TGTGCCAGCAGCCGAACTAGCAATGAGCAGTTCTTC.

The V and J genes are TRBV6-4 and TRBJ2-7, with 11 bases identical to TRBD2. The germline V gene has CDR1 MRHNA and CDR2 SNTAGT. J gave up 9 bases and V 0 bases, and 10 bases lay outside the gene matches. The CDR3 is 16 amino acids. CDR3 protein: CASSDSTSGDTERQYF. CDR3 nucleotide sequence: TGTGCCAGCAGTGACTCGACTAGCGGGGATACCGAGCGGCAGTACTTC.

This chain uses TRBV29-1 with TRBJ2-7; D ambiguous. Germline CDR1 SQVTM, CDR2 ANQGSEA. V lost 7 bases and J 5 bases, leaving 9 bases between the germline ends. There are 10 residues in the CDR3. This CDR3 reads CSAGFNEQYF. Written as DNA, the CDR3 is TGCAGCGCCGGTTTTAACGAGCAGTACTTC.